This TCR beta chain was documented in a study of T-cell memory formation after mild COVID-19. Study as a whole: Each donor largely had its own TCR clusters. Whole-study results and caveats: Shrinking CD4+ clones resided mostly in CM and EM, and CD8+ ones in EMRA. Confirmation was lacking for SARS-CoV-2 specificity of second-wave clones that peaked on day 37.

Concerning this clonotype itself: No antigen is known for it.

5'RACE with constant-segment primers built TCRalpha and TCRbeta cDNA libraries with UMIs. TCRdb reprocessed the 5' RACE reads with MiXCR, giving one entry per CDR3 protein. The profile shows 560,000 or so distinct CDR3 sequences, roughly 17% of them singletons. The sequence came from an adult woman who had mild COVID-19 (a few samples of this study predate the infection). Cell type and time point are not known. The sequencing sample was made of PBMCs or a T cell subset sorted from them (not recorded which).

The DNA for the CDR3 is TGCGCCAGCAGCTCGACAGGGGGAGTACAAGAGACCCAGTACTTC. Its translation: CASSSTGGVQETQYF. V usage is TRBV5-1 and J usage is TRBJ2-5; 9 bases are shared with TRBD1. The length of the CDR3 is 15 residues. J gave up 2 bases and V 3 bases, and 5 bases lay outside the gene matches. The germline V gene encodes CDR1 SGHRS and CDR2 YFSETQ.